These 30 T cell receptor beta chains were sequenced from one sample in a study of cytomegalovirus exposure and HLA in healthy donors. Assay used: immunoSEQ multiplex PCR; TCRdb lists only in-frame clones, some missing. The data hold roughly 240,000 clones, with 80% to 90% observed a single time. Sequencing was done on a sample of PBMCs. The receptors were sampled from a man younger than 35 in good health and CMV-seronegative.

The chain combines TRBV30 with TRBJ2-2, with 11 nucleotides matching TRBD2. Per germline, CDR1 GTSNPN and CDR2 SVGIG (reference sequence). V lost 5 bases to trimming and J lost 1 base; unmatched junction nucleotides: 3. This CDR3 spans 15 amino acids. The CDR3 reads CAWVTSGVNTGELFF. The CDR3 DNA sequence: TGTGCCTGGGTGACTAGCGGGGTGAACACCGGGGAGCTGTTTTTT.

This chain uses TRBV6-5 with TRBJ2-2, with 9 bases identical to TRBD2. Germline CDR1 is MNHEY and CDR2 is SVGAGI. With 7 bases clipped from V and 8 bases from J, the junction kept 8 bases outside the gene matches. The CDR3 consists of 14 residues. This CDR3 is CASKRLAGTGELFF. The CDR3 DNA sequence: TGTGCCAGCAAGAGGCTAGCGGGAACAGGGGAGCTGTTTTTT.

This chain uses TRBV4-1 with TRBJ1-2; D may be TRBD1 (5 bases). This CDR3 comprises 17 residues. Trimming pared 0 bases from V and 4 bases from J, leaving 18 bases between. CDR1 is MGHRA, CDR2 YSYEKL, per germline. The CDR3 region has the DNA TGCGCCAGCAGCCAAGAGGTGACAGCGAACGAACCCTATGGCTACACCTTC. It translates to CASSQEVTANEPYGYTF.

V usage is TRBV27 and J usage is TRBJ2-1; 9 bases match TRBD2. CDR1 is MNHEY, CDR2 SMNVEV, per germline (reference sequence). This CDR3 is 15 amino acids long. The ends lost 2 bases at V and 3 bases at J; junction bases unmatched: 2. CDR3 amino acids: CASSLVAGVYNEQFF. The CDR3 DNA is TGTGCCAGCAGTTTAGTAGCGGGAGTCTACAATGAGCAGTTCTTC.

The gene calls are TRBV4-3 and TRBJ1-5; no firm D call. The germline V gene encodes CDR1 LGHNA and CDR2 YSLEER. V was clipped by 4 bases and J by 0 bases, with 10 bases between them. This CDR3 comprises 15 residues. This CDR3 reads CASSRTPYSNQPQHF. Here the CDR3 DNA reads TGCGCCAGCAGCCGAACACCATATAGCAATCAGCCCCAGCATTTT.

The V and J genes are TRBV10-1 and TRBJ2-2, with a tentative D call TRBD1 (6 bases). The CDR3 length is 14 residues. Germline V gene data show CDR1 as WNHNN and CDR2 as SYGVQD (reference sequence). Trimming cost V 0 bases and J 9 bases, with 11 bases left between them. This chain's CDR3 is CASSESSTGRELFF. CDR3 DNA sequence: TGCGCCAGCAGTGAGTCAAGTACAGGGAGGGAGCTGTTTTTT.

The chain recombines TRBV4-1 with TRBJ1-1, with D perhaps TRBD1 (6 bases). Germline assignment: CDR1 MGHRA and CDR2 YSYEKL. This CDR3 comprises 17 residues. V shed 2 bases and J shed 4 bases, with 20 bases lying between them. The CDR3 spells CASSQTGPFSIGTEAFF. The CDR3 DNA reads as TGCGCCAGCAGCCAAACAGGGCCGTTTTCAATTGGCACTGAAGCTTTCTTT.

The chain couples TRBV6-6 to TRBJ1-6, with a weak D call TRBD1 (5 bases). V was trimmed by 6 bases and J by 5 bases, leaving 17 bases between them. The CDR3 extends over 16 amino acids. Germline loops: CDR1 MNHNY, CDR2 SVGAGI (reference sequence). CDR3 in DNA: TGTGCCAGCAGGGCCACGCGCGGGGCAGATAATTCACCCCTCCACTTT. This codes for CASRATRGADNSPLHF.

The V call is TRBV11-2, the J call TRBJ1-3; D gene ambiguous. This CDR3 spans 11 amino acids. The ends were cut back, 3 bases at V and 7 bases at J, with 4 bases in the middle. The V gene's germline CDR1 is SGHAT and CDR2 FQNNGV. CDR3 sequence reads: CASSFLNTIYF. CDR3 sequence (DNA): TGTGCCAGCAGCTTCCTTAACACCATATATTTT.

The table lists this clone with a count of one. The J gene is TRBJ2-5, the V gene TRBV9, with 9 bases lining up with TRBD2. Germline V gene sequence: CDR1 SGDLS, CDR2 YYNGEE. The V and J ends lost 0 bases and 5 bases, in that order; junction bases with no gene match: 5. The CDR3 is 15 residues long. CDR3 sequence: CASSVAGGRDETQYF. Written as DNA, the CDR3 is TGTGCCAGCAGCGTAGCTGGCGGGAGGGATGAGACCCAGTACTTC.

The chain is built from TRBV13 and TRBJ2-7; 9 positions agree with TRBD1. Germline loops: CDR1 PRHDT, CDR2 FYEKMQ (reference sequence). Unmatched junction bases numbered 6, after V lost 6 bases and J lost 3 bases. The length of the CDR3 is 14 residues. The CDR3 here is CASSSGTGLYEQYF. The CDR3 DNA is TGTGCCAGCAGTTCCGGGACAGGGCTCTACGAGCAGTACTTC.

This clone showed up just a few times. The V gene is TRBV5-1, the J gene TRBJ1-6, with D possibly matching TRBD1 (6 bases). The germline CDR1 and CDR2 sequences are SGHRS and YFSETQ. The V end lost 7 bases, the J end lost 6 bases, and 14 bases lay between the germline ends. This CDR3 region has 14 residues. CDR3 nucleotide sequence: TGCGCCAGCTGGGAAACAGGGAGTAATTCACCCCTCCACTTT. It yields the protein CASWETGSNSPLHF. Complete variable domain (other parts from reference TRBV5-1 and TRBJ1-6): KAGVTQTPRYLIKTRGQQVTLSCSPISGHRSVSWYQQTPGQGLQFLFEYFSETQRNKGNFPGRFSGRQFSNSRSEMNVSTLELGDSALYLCASWETGSNSPLHFGNGTRLTVT.

The chain has TRBV27 and TRBJ2-7, with a weak D call TRBD1 (6 bases). Per the germline V gene, CDR1 is MNHEY and CDR2 is SMNVEV (reference sequence). V was clipped by 6 bases and J by 2 bases, with 14 bases between them. There are 14 residues in the CDR3. The CDR3 sequence: CASSPGHTPYEQYF. CDR3 nucleotide sequence: TGTGCCAGCAGCCCGGGACACACACCCTACGAGCAGTACTTC.

The rearrangement joins TRBV2 to TRBJ2-3; D is possibly TRBD2 (6 bases). The germline CDR1 and CDR2 sequences are SNHLY and FYNNEI. V was shortened by 7 bases and J by 0 bases, with 11 bases between the two germline ends. The CDR3 covers 14 residues. CDR3 region: CASIGGRSTDTQYF. The CDR3 DNA reads TGTGCCAGCATAGGAGGGAGGAGCACAGATACGCAGTATTTT.

V is TRBV27 and J is TRBJ2-7, with a weak D call TRBD1 (5 bases). The CDR3 is made up of 11 amino acids. CDR1 and CDR2 from the germline V gene are MNHEY and SMNVEV (reference sequence). The ends were cut back, 5 bases at V and 5 bases at J, with 7 bases in the middle. CDR3 nucleotide sequence: TGTGCCAGCAGTGGGGCCAACGAGCAGTACTTC. Translation gives CASSGANEQYF.

The chain joins TRBV28 to TRBJ2-2; D is unresolved. Trimming took off 3 bases at V and 7 bases at J, with 3 bases between the two ends. The CDR3 has 11 amino acids. Germline CDR1 reads MDHEN; CDR2 reads SYDVKM. The DNA for the CDR3 is TGTGCCAGCAGTTTGTACGGGGAGCTGTTTTTT. It translates to CASSLYGELFF.

V gene TRBV4-1 combines with J gene TRBJ1-2, with TRBD1 identical over 9 bases. The CDR3 covers 15 residues. Germline trimming cut 2 bases from V and 6 bases from J; bases unmatched to any gene: 7. The germline CDR1 and CDR2 sequences are MGHRA and YSYEKL. As DNA, the CDR3 is TGCGCCAGCAGCCAACCTGGACAGGGGTTCGATGGCTACACCTTC. It specifies CASSQPGQGFDGYTF.

This clone has a single count. This chain links TRBV12-2 with TRBJ1-5; the table's D call TRBD1 went unverified against the DNA. TRBV12-2 is termed a pseudogene. The CDR3 totals 14 residues. The CDR3 protein is CASRLSGAGQPQHF. The CDR3 DNA follows: TGTGCAAGTCGCTTATCAGGGGCGGGTCAGCCCCAGCATTTT.

The V call is TRBV28, the J call TRBJ1-2; D uncertain. Trimming shortened V by 3 bases and J by 1 base, and 6 bases separated the two germline ends. CDR3 size: 13 residues. Per germline, CDR1 MDHEN and CDR2 SYDVKM. The CDR3 nucleotides read TGTGCCAGCAGTTTGGAGGTTAACTATGGCTACACCTTC. Its translation: CASSLEVNYGYTF.

This clone was found a few times. The junction and the germline gene differ at one end; a read error may be behind it. The rearrangement joins TRBV5-4 to TRBJ1-1, with a tentative D call TRBD1 (5 bases). CDR1 is SGHNT and CDR2 is YYREEE in the germline V gene (reference sequence). This CDR3 has 13 residues. The DNA of the CDR3 is TGTGCCAGCAGCCGACCCGCGGACACCGAAGCTTTCTTT. Protein sequence: CASSRPADTEAFF.

The chain is built from TRBV7-9 and TRBJ2-1; 11 positions match TRBD1. V was clipped by 3 bases and J by 9 bases; unmatched bases: 13. The CDR3 runs 17 residues. The germline V gene has CDR1 SEHNR and CDR2 FQNEAQ (reference sequence). Here the CDR3 reads CASSFPTGQGAIREQFF. CDR3 nucleotide sequence: TGTGCCAGCAGCTTTCCCACCGGACAGGGGGCTATTCGTGAGCAGTTCTTC.

The rearrangement uses TRBV19 and TRBJ2-3, with 8 bases fitting TRBD1. CDR3 length equals 15 residues. In germline, CDR1 is LNHDA, CDR2 SQIVND (reference sequence). The J segment lost 1 base and the V segment lost 5 bases, leaving 5 bases of the junction unmatched. The CDR3 region is CASSRTGGGTDTQYF. The CDR3 DNA sequence: TGTGCCAGTAGTCGTACAGGGGGAGGCACAGATACGCAGTATTTT.

V is TRBV7-6 and J is TRBJ1-1; possible D gene TRBD1, 5 bases. The germline gives CDR1 SGHVS, CDR2 FNYEAQ. The V gene lost 5 bases and the J gene lost 5 bases, with 21 bases spanning the gap. This CDR3 has 16 residues. CDR3 region: CASSLNTGTIVTEAFF. The CDR3 nucleotides are TGTGCCAGCAGCCTGAACACCGGGACTATTGTTACTGAAGCTTTCTTT.

The J gene is TRBJ1-1, the V gene TRBV6-5; TRBD1 might be the D (5 bases). The CDR3 loop spans 14 amino acids. Trimming removed 5 bases at V and 2 bases at J, with 12 bases between. Germline lookup yields CDR1 MNHEY and CDR2 SVGAGI. This chain's CDR3 is CASSLIGGNTEAFF. Here the CDR3 DNA reads TGTGCCAGCAGTCTTATCGGGGGAAACACTGAAGCTTTCTTT.

In its sample, this clone was seen a few times. V and J are TRBV4-2 and TRBJ2-3; 10 positions match TRBD1. From germline, CDR1 is LGHNA and CDR2 YNFKEQ. With 1 base clipped from V and 10 bases from J, the junction kept 11 bases outside the gene matches. This CDR3 contains 16 residues. The CDR3 loop is CASSQVSGQGGLAQYF. CDR3 coding DNA: TGTGCCAGCAGCCAAGTCTCAGGACAGGGGGGATTAGCGCAGTATTTT.

V gene TRBV4-3 combines with J gene TRBJ1-6, with a weak D call TRBD1 (6 bases). Germline V CDR1 and CDR2: LGHNA, YSLEER. There are 14 residues in the CDR3. V shed 0 bases and J shed 10 bases, with 10 bases lying between them. For the CDR3, the DNA is TGCGCCAGCAGCCAAGATCAGGGGAGATCACCCCTCCACTTT. Protein: CASSQDQGRSPLHF.

The J gene is TRBJ2-3, the V gene TRBV29-1; D unclear. V lost 4 bases and J 2 bases, leaving 10 bases between the germline ends. Germline V lookup: CDR1 SQVTM, CDR2 ANQGSEA. The CDR3 consists of 13 residues. CDR3 region: CSVVNGPTDTQYF. The CDR3 DNA sequence: TGCAGCGTTGTAAACGGTCCCACAGATACGCAGTATTTT.

The chain is built from TRBV29-1 and TRBJ2-3; 7 nucleotides agree with TRBD1. Losses at the gene ends were 2 bases for V and 4 bases for J; bases not matched to a gene: 6. Germline V lookup: CDR1 SQVTM, CDR2 ANQGSEA. CDR3 length equals 14 residues. This chain's CDR3 is CSVEKTGIPDTQYF. CDR3 nucleotides: TGCAGCGTTGAAAAGACAGGGATCCCAGATACGCAGTATTTT.

The genes are TRBV7-2 and TRBJ1-2; D is ambiguous. Germline V gene sequence: CDR1 SGHTA, CDR2 FQGNSA. CDR3 length: 13 amino acids. With 1 base removed from V and 8 bases from J, the gap between germline ends came to 11 bases. Here the CDR3 DNA reads TGTGCCAGCAGCTTAGATAGTCTGAGCGGCTACACCTTC. Its translation: CASSLDSLSGYTF.

The V call is TRBV7-9, the J call TRBJ2-2, with TRBD1 matching 7 bases. In germline, CDR1 is SEHNR, CDR2 FQNEAQ (reference sequence). This CDR3 has 15 amino acids. The V and J ends lost 5 bases and 7 bases, in that order; junction bases with no gene match: 10. The CDR3 sequence is CASSDAKTGNGELFF. DNA for the CDR3: TGTGCCAGCAGCGACGCAAAGACAGGGAACGGGGAGCTGTTTTTT.